The next 12 T cell receptor beta chains were all read from a single sample in a study of T cells in Graves' hyperthyroidism and ophthalmopathy. What was amplified from RNA transcripts were TCR beta CDR3 regions. First-round RT-PCR with HTBI primers amplified the TCR CDR3 region. TCRdb independently ran MiXCR on the multiplex PCR reads; one entry per CDR3 protein. This sample has 340,000 or so distinct CDR3 sequences, with roughly 15% found just once. The specimen sequenced was blood. The receptors come from a man between 25 and 39 years old with Graves' hyperthyroidism.

The chain recombines TRBV3-1 with TRBJ2-2; unclear D gene. With 5 bases removed from V and 7 bases from J, the gap between germline ends came to 14 bases. The CDR3 is 14 amino acids. In germline, CDR1 is LGHDT, CDR2 YNNKEL (reference sequence). The CDR3 sequence is CASSDIRSYGELFF. The CDR3 region has the DNA TGTGCCAGCAGCGATATACGGTCCTACGGGGAGCTGTTTTTT.

This clonotype has just one count. The CDR3 is CASSFRMGRSSYNEQFF. The CDR3 coding sequence is TGTGCCAGCAGCTTCCGCATGGGGCGGAGTTCCTACAATGAGCAGTTCTTC. The chain links TRBV7-2 to TRBJ2-1; possibly TRBD1 for D (5 bases). Trimming removed 3 bases from V and 1 base from J, with 16 bases in between. Germline V CDR1 and CDR2: SGHTA, FQGNSA. The CDR3 length is 17 residues. The full variable domain, with the rest looked up from reference TRBV7-2 and TRBJ2-1, is GAGVSQSPSNKVTEKGKDVELRCDPISGHTALYWYRQSLGQGLEFLIYFQGNSAPDKSGLPSDRFSAERTGGSVSTLTIQRTQQEDSAVYLCASSFRMGRSSYNEQFFGPGTRLTVL.

This clonotype came up many times. The DNA of the CDR3 is TGCGCCAGCAGCTTGACCCGGACGGAAGCTTTCTTT. It is translated as CASSLTRTEAFF. The genes are TRBV5-1 and TRBJ1-1; unclear D gene. The germline V and J ends were trimmed by 1 base and 8 bases, with 9 bases remaining between them. The CDR3 loop spans 12 amino acids. Germline V gene sequence: CDR1 SGHRS, CDR2 YFSETQ. The whole variable domain, remainder taken from reference TRBV5-1 and TRBJ1-1, is KAGVTQTPRYLIKTRGQQVTLSCSPISGHRSVSWYQQTPGQGLQFLFEYFSETQRNKGNFPGRFSGRQFSNSRSEMNVSTLELGDSALYLCASSLTRTEAFFGQGTRLTVV.

J is TRBJ2-7 and V is TRBV25-1; 10 nucleotides align to TRBD2. Germline V lookup: CDR1 MGHDK, CDR2 SYGVNS. V gave up 6 bases and J gave up 1 base; unmatched junction bases: 6. The CDR3 has 15 residues. CDR3 loop: CASSPSGSNSYEQYF. The DNA of the CDR3 is TGTGCCAGCAGCCCTAGCGGGAGCAATTCCTACGAGCAGTACTTC.

A word on this clonotype: One end of the junction varies from germline; a read error may be responsible. The rearrangement uses TRBV20-1 and TRBJ1-2, with D possibly being TRBD1 (5 bases). Germline loops: CDR1 DFQATT, CDR2 SNEGSKA (reference sequence). CDR3 length: 16 amino acids. The CDR3 DNA is TGCAGTGCTAGGAGGCGGGTCGGGGGTCTTAACTATGGCTACATCTTC. This sequence encodes CSARRRVGGLNYGYIF.

This clonotype was detected many times. The chain is built from TRBV7-9 and TRBJ2-6, with TRBD1 as a possible D gene (5 bases). The germline CDR1 and CDR2 sequences are SEHNR and FQNEAQ (reference sequence). Trimming left V 5 bases short and J 0 bases short, with 8 bases between. The CDR3 extends over 15 amino acids. The CDR3 DNA reads TGTGCCAGCAGCGTAGACAGCTCTGGGGCCAACGTCCTGACTTTC. This codes for CASSVDSSGANVLTF.

The chain uses TRBV28 and TRBJ2-7; 12 bases fit TRBD1. The ends lost 2 bases at V and 7 bases at J; junction bases unmatched: 15. Germline V gene sequence: CDR1 MDHEN, CDR2 SYDVKM. The CDR3 consists of 18 residues. The CDR3 spells CASSLAGQGARDAGEQYF. The CDR3, as DNA: TGTGCCAGCAGTTTAGCGGGACAGGGGGCGCGTGACGCGGGGGAGCAGTACTTC.

This clonotype was seen many times. The rearrangement joins TRBV6-1 to TRBJ2-5, with TRBD1 matching 8 bases. Germline CDR1 MNHNS, CDR2 SASEGT. This CDR3 has 13 residues. After removal of 6 bases from V and 5 bases from J, the junction contained 5 bases not matched to a gene. The chain's CDR3 is CASRRTGFETQYF. DNA for the CDR3: TGTGCCAGCAGGAGGACAGGGTTTGAGACCCAGTACTTC.

The chain employs TRBV7-9 and TRBJ2-1; the match to TRBD2 covers 11 bases. This CDR3 is built from 17 residues. The germline V gene has CDR1 SEHNR and CDR2 FQNEAQ (reference sequence). V was pared by 3 bases and J by 4 bases, with 8 bases of the junction left unmatched. The CDR3 nucleotides are TGTGCCAGCAGCTTCGGGACTAGCGGCCGAGGGTACAATGAGCAGTTCTTC. Its translation is CASSFGTSGRGYNEQFF.

The chain employs TRBV3-1 and TRBJ2-4, with 7 bases lining up with TRBD2. Germline lookup yields CDR1 LGHDT and CDR2 YNNKEL (reference sequence). The J segment lost 4 bases and the V segment lost 1 base, leaving 7 bases of the junction unmatched. The CDR3 length is 16 residues. CDR3 nucleotides: TGTGCCAGCAGCCAAGGGCTCAGCGGGGATAAAAACATTCAGTACTTC. It encodes CASSQGLSGDKNIQYF. The full variable domain, in which reference TRBV3-1 and TRBJ2-4 provide the parts outside the CDR3, is DTAVSQTPKYLVTQMGNDKSIKCEQNLGHDTMYWYKQDSKKFLKIMFSYNNKELIINETVPNRFSPKSPDKAHLNLHINSLELGDSAVYFCASSQGLSGDKNIQYFGAGTRLSVL.

This clonotype was found a few times. The chain couples TRBV3-1 to TRBJ2-1; D gene uncertain. Germline values: CDR1 LGHDT, CDR2 YNNKEL (reference sequence). V shed 3 bases and J shed 10 bases, with 13 bases lying between them. This CDR3 region has 13 residues. As DNA, the CDR3 is TGTGCCAGCAGCCACGGATTTCCCCCCGAGCAGTTCTTC. Encoded protein: CASSHGFPPEQFF.

The chain is built from TRBV6-5 and TRBJ2-7; 9 bases agree with TRBD2. Per the germline V gene, CDR1 is MNHEY and CDR2 is SVGAGI. The CDR3 contains 15 residues. After removal of 2 bases from V and 3 bases from J, the junction contained 5 bases not matched to a gene. CDR3 sequence (DNA): TGTGCCAGCAGTTACGGACTAGCGCAAATCTACGAGCAGTACTTC. Translated, it gives CASSYGLAQIYEQYF.